The T cell receptor (beta chain) described here comes from a study of cytomegalovirus exposure and HLA in healthy donors. The study's findings and limits: Reported performance of the classifier showed diagnosis of cytomegalovirus status with high specificity and sensitivity. The Asian-associated ancestry cluster reportedly had fewer N-insertions than the roughly 670-donor mean in a later analysis. Solely CMV serostatus was available to characterize immune exposure.

The germline V gene has CDR1 SGDLS and CDR2 YYNGEE. The CDR3 covers 17 residues. V lost 0 bases, J lost 4 bases, and 4 bases stayed unmatched. It was with 60 Vbeta and 13 Jbeta primers that the PCR ran. Some clones are missing from TCRdb's copy, which holds only in-frame ones; the method was immunoSEQ multiplex PCR. The profile shows 120,000 or so clones, over 50% of them singletons. To note about this clone: Its antigen remains unknown.

The origin of this receptor is a woman in her forties in good health and CMV-seropositive. The chain employs TRBV9 and TRBJ2-2; 12 bases map to TRBD2. Sequences were obtained from PBMCs. CDR3 amino acids: CASSVELAGGFTGELFF. CDR3 nucleotide sequence: TGTGCCAGCAGCGTAGAACTAGCGGGGGGCTTCACCGGGGAGCTGTTTTTT.